The TCR beta chain described here comes from a study of T cells in Graves' hyperthyroidism and ophthalmopathy. CDR3 size: 12 residues. Trimming shortened V by 3 bases and J by 5 bases, and 8 bases separated the two germline ends. From germline, CDR1 is SGDLS and CDR2 YYNGEE. TCR beta CDR3 regions were amplified from RNA. When the TCR CDR3 underwent first-round RT-PCR, the HTBI primer set was used. TCRdb analysed the multiplex PCR reads with MiXCR anew, one entry per CDR3 protein. The table records over 550,000 distinct CDR3 sequences, 16% of them present only once. The receptor was derived from a woman aged 18 to 35 with Graves' hyperthyroidism. Sequenced input: blood. V is TRBV9 and J is TRBJ2-5; no reliable D call. CDR3 amino acids: CASSARAETQYF. In nucleotides, the CDR3 is TGTGCCAGCAGCGCCCGCGCCGAGACCCAGTACTTC.